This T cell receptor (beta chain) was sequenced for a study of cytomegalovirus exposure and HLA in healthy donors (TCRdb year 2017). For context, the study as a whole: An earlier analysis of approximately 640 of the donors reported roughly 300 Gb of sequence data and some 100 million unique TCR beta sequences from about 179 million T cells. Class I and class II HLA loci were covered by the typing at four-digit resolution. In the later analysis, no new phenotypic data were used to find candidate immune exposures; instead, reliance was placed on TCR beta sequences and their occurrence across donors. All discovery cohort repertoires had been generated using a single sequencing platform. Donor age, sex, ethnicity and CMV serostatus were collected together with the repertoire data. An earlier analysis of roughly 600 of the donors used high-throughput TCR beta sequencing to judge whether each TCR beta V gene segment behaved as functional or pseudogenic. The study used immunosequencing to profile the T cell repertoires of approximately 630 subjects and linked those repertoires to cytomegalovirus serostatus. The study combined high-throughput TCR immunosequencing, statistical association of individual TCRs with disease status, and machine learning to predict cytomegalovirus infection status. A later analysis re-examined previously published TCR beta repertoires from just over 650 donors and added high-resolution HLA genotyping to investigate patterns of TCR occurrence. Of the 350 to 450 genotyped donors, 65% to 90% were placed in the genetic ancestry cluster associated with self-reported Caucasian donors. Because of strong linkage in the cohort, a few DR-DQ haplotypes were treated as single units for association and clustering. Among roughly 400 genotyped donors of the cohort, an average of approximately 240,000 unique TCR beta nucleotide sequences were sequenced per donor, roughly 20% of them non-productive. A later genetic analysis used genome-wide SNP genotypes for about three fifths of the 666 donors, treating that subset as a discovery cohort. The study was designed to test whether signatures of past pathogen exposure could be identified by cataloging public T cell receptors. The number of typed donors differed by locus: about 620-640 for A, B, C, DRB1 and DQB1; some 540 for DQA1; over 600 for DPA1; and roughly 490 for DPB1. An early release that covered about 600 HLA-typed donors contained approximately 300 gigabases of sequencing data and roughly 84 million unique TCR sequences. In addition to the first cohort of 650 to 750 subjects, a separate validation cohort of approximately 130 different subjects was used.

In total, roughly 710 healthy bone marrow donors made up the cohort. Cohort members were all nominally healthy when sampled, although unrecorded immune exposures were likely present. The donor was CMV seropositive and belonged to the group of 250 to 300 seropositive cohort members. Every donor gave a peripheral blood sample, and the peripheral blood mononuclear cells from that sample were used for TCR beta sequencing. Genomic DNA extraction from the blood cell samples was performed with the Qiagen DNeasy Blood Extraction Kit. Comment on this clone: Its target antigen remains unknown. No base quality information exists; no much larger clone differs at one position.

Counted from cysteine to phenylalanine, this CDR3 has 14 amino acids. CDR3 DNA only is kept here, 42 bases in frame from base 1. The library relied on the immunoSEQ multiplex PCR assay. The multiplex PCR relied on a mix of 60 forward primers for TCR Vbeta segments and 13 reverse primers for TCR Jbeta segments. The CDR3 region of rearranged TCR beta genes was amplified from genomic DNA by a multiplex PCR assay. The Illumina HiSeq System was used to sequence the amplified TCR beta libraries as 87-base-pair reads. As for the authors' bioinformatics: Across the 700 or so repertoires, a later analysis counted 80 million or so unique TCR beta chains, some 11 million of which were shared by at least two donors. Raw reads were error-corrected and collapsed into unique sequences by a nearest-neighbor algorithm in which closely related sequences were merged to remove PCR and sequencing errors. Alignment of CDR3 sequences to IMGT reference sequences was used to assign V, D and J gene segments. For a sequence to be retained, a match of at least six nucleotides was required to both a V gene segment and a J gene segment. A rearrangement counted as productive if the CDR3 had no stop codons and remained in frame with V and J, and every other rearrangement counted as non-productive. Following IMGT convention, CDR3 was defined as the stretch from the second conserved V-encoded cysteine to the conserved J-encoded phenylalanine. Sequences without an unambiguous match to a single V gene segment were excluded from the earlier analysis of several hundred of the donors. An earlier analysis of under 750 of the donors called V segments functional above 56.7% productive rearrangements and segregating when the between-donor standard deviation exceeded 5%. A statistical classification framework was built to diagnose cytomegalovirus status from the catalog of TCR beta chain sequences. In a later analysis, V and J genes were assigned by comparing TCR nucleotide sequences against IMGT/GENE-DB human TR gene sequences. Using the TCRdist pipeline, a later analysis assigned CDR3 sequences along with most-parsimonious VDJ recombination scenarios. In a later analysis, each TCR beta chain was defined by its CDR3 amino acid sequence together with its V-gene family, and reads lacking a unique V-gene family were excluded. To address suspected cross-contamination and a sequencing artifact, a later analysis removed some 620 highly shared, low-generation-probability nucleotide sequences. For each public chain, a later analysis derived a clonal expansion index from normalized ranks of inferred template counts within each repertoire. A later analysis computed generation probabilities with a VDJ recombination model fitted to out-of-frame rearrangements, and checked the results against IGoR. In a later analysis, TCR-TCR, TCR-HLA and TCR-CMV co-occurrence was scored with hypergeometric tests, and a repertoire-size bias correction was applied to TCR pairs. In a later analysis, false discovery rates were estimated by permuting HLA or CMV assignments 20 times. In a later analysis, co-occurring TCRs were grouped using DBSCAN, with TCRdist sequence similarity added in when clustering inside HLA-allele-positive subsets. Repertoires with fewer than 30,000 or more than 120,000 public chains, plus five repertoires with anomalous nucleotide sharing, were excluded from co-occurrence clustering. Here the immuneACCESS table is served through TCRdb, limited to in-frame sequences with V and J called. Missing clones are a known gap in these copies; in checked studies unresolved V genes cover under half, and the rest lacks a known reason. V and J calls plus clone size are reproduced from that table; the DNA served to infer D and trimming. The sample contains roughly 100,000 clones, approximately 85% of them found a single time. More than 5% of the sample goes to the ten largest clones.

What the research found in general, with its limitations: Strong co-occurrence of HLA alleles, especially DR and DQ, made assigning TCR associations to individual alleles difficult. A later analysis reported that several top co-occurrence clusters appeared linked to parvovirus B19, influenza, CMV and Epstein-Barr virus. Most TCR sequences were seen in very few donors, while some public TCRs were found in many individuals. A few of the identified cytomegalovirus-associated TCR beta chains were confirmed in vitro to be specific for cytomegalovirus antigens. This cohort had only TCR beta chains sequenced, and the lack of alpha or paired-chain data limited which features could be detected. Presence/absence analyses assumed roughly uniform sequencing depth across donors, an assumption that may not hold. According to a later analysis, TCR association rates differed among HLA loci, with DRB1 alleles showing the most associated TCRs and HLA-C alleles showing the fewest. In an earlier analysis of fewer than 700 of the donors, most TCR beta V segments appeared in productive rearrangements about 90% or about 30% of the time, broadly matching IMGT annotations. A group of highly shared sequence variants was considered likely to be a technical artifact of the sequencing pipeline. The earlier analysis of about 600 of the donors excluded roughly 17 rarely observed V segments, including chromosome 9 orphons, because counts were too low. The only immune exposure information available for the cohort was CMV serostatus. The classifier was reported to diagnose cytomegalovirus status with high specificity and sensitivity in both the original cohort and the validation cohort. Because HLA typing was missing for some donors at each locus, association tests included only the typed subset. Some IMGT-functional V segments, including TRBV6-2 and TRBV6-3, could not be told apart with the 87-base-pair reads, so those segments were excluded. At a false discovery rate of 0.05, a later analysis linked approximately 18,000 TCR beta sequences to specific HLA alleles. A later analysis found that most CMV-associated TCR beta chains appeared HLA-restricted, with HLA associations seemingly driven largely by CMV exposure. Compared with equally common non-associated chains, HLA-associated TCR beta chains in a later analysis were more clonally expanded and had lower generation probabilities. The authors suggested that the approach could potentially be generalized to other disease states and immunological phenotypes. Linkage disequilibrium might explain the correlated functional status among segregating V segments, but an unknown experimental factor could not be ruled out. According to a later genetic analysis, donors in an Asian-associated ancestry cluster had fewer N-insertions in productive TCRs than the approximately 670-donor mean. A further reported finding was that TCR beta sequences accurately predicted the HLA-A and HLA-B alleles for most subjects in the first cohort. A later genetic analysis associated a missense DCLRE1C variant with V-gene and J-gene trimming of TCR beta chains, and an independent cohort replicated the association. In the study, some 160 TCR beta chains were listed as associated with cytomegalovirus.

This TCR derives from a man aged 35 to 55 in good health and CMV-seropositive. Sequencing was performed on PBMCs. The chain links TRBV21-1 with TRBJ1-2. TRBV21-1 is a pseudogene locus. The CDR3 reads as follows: CASSRGVVGYGYTF. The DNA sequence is TGTGCCAGCAGCCGGGGGGTTGTTGGCTATGGCTACACCTTC.